The clone carrying this T cell receptor (beta chain) appeared once. This sample was taken from a study of PD-1 blockade in mismatch repair-deficient tumors. Whole-study context: Patients had 12 mismatch repair-deficient cancer types, all previously treated and progressing.

The germline V gene encodes CDR1 SQVTM and CDR2 ANQGSEA. Trimming removed 4 bases from V and 4 bases from J; junction bases left unmatched: 9. The CDR3 is 14 amino acids. Some clones are missing from TCRdb's copy, which holds only in-frame ones; the method was immunoSEQ multiplex PCR. The sample holds 40,000 to 60,000 clones, roughly 80% seen once. Three pembrolizumab responders had their TCRs sequenced. The specimen comprised peripheral blood, sampled less than 21 weeks after starting pembrolizumab. The chain recombines TRBV29-1 with TRBJ1-2; 7 nucleotides agree with TRBD1. This TCR was sampled from an adult with mismatch repair-deficient cancer. CDR3 loop: CSVGAGGGAYGYTF. The CDR3 DNA reads as TGCAGCGTTGGGGCAGGGGGTGGGGCCTATGGCTACACCTTC.